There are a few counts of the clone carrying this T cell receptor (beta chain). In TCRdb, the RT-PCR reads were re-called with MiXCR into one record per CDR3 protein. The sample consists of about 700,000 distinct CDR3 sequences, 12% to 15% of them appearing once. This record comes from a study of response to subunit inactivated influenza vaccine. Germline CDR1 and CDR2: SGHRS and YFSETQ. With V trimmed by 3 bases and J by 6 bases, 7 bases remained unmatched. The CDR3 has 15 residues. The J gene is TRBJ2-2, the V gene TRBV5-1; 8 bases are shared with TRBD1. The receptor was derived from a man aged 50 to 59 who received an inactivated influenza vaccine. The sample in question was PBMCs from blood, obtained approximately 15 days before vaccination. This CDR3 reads CASSYGQGVAGELFF. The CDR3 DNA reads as TGCGCCAGCAGCTACGGACAGGGCGTCGCCGGGGAGCTGTTTTTT.